The 9 T cell receptor beta chains reported below all come from one sample, sequenced in a study of blood T cell repertoires in COVID-19 (dated by TCRdb to 2018 to 2020). Receptors were amplified or captured by the immunoSEQ multiplex PCR assay. TCRdb carries this immuneACCESS record with in-frame sequences only. Its versions omit some clonotypes, under half of them owing to an unresolved V gene in the studies checked, with the rest unexplained. The sample table shows some 150,000 clones, and about 80% are seen once. Of the sample, 8.4% falls within the top ten clones. Sequenced material: peripheral blood. Receptor source: a woman aged 70-85 years with acute or convalescent COVID-19.

V and J are TRBV11-2 and TRBJ2-2; possible D gene TRBD2, 6 bases. Per germline, CDR1 SGHAT and CDR2 FQNNGV. The CDR3 covers 15 residues. The germline V and J ends were trimmed by 5 bases and 0 bases, with 10 bases remaining between them. The CDR3 here is CASSLSGPNTGELFF. DNA of the CDR3: TGTGCCAGCAGCCTTAGCGGCCCGAACACCGGGGAGCTGTTTTTT.

This chain uses TRBV18 with TRBJ1-2, with 7 bases lining up with TRBD1. Germline V gene sequence: CDR1 KGHSH, CDR2 LQKENI. The CDR3 runs to 13 residues. The V and J ends lost 5 bases and 8 bases, in that order; junction bases with no gene match: 8. The CDR3 DNA reads as TGTGCCAGCTCATCCCGGGACAGCAGAGGCTACACCTTC. It yields the protein CASSSRDSRGYTF.

The rearrangement joins TRBV5-4 to TRBJ2-3; D call uncertain. CDR1 is SGHNT and CDR2 is YYREEE in the germline V gene (reference sequence). The CDR3 totals 13 residues. V was clipped by 0 bases and J by 6 bases, with 8 bases between them. The CDR3 sequence: CASSLDSVDTQYF. The CDR3 region has the DNA TGTGCCAGCAGCTTGGATTCGGTTGATACGCAGTATTTT.

V is TRBV2 and J is TRBJ2-7; 7 nucleotides align to TRBD1. Germline V gives CDR1 SNHLY, CDR2 FYNNEI. This CDR3 has 15 amino acids. Trimming removed 1 base from V and 4 bases from J; junction bases left unmatched: 7. CDR3 sequence reads: CASSEEGASSYEQYF. CDR3 nucleotides: TGTGCCAGCAGTGAAGAGGGGGCGTCCTCATACGAGCAGTACTTC. Full variable domain (outside the CDR3, taken from reference TRBV2 and TRBJ2-7): EPEVTQTPSHQVTQMGQEVILRCVPISNHLYFYWYRQILGQKVEFLVSFYNNEISEKSEIFDDQFSVERPDGSNFTLKIRSTKLEDSAMYFCASSEEGASSYEQYFGPGTRLTVT.

The genes are TRBV4-2 and TRBJ2-7; D is possibly TRBD1 (6 bases). Germline loops: CDR1 LGHNA, CDR2 YNFKEQ. The V gene lost 3 bases and the J gene lost 4 bases, with 22 bases spanning the gap. This CDR3 has 17 amino acids. The chain's CDR3 is CASSHYLGTSNQYEQYF. DNA of the CDR3: TGTGCCAGCAGCCATTACCTCGGGACATCAAACCAATACGAGCAGTACTTC.

This chain joins TRBV6-2 or TRBV6-3 and TRBJ2-2; 7 bases line up with TRBD2. Germline V lookup: CDR1 MNHEY, CDR2 SVGEGT. The CDR3 contains 19 residues. Germline trimming cut 0 bases from V and 4 bases from J; bases unmatched to any gene: 14. The CDR3 here is CASSYSPPLVGGITGELFF. The CDR3 nucleotides read TGTGCCAGCAGTTACTCCCCGCCACTAGTGGGGGGGATCACCGGGGAGCTGTTTTTT.

The chain recombines TRBV28 with TRBJ2-5; 9 positions match TRBD1. The J segment lost 4 bases and the V segment lost 6 bases, leaving 9 bases of the junction unmatched. Germline assignment: CDR1 MDHEN and CDR2 SYDVKM. CDR3 length equals 15 residues. The chain's CDR3 is CASSRGTGGGETQYF. The CDR3 coding sequence is TGTGCCAGCAGCCGGGGCACAGGGGGCGGAGAGACCCAGTACTTC.

J is TRBJ2-2 and V is TRBV19, with D tentatively TRBD2 (5 bases). This CDR3 region has 14 residues. The germline CDR1 and CDR2 sequences are LNHDA and SQIVND (reference sequence). V was trimmed by 3 bases and J by 6 bases, leaving 11 bases between them. The CDR3 DNA sequence: TGTGCCAGTAGTATGAGGGTATGGGCCGGGGAGCTGTTTTTT. Translating it yields CASSMRVWAGELFF.

In DNA, the CDR3 is TGCGCCAGCAGTGGGGGGGGCCGGGGAGATACGCAGTATTTT. Its translation is CASSGGGRGDTQYF. The chain recombines TRBV5-1 with TRBJ2-3, with D possibly being TRBD2 (7 bases). Between the trimmed V and J ends, which lost 5 bases and 5 bases, there was a span of 15 bases. CDR1 and CDR2 from the germline V gene are SGHRS and YFSETQ. This CDR3 contains 14 residues.